This T cell receptor (beta chain) was captured by sequencing in a study of blood T cell repertoires in COVID-19. Original handling: Reference gene primer amplification yielded estimated nucleated cell counts. Sequencing was performed with immunoSEQ multiplex PCR; in TCRdb, only in-frame clones are kept and a portion is missing. V, J and clone size reflect that table, while D and trimming were determined from the DNA. The sample has some 87,000 clones, roughly 89% seen once. The CDR3 totals 14 residues. From germline, CDR1 is MNHEY and CDR2 SVGAGI. The germline V and J ends were trimmed by 4 bases and 0 bases, with 6 bases remaining between them.

This chain uses TRBV6-5 with TRBJ2-2; D is perhaps TRBD1 (6 bases). This TCR came from a human donor with COVID-19, enrolled during active disease. The donor label of this sample is uncertain. Source material: peripheral blood. CDR3 amino acids: CASSSGANTGELFF. DNA for the CDR3: TGTGCCAGCAGTTCAGGGGCGAACACCGGGGAGCTGTTTTTT.